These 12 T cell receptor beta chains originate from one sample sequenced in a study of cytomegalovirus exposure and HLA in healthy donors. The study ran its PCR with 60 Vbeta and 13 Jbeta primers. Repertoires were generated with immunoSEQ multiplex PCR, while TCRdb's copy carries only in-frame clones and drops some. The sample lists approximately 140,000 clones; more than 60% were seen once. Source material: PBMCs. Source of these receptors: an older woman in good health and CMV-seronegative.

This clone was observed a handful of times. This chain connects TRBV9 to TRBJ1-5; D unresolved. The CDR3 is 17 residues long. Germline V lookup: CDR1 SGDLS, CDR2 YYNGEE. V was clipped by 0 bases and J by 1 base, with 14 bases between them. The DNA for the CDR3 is TGTGCCAGCAGCGTAGGATCAGAACCCGGGAGCAATCAGCCCCAGCATTTT. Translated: CASSVGSEPGSNQPQHF.

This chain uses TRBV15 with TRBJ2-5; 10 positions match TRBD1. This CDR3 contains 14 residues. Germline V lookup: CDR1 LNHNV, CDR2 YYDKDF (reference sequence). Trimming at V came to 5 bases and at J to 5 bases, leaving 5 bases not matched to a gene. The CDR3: CATSRTGGFETQYF. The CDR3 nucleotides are TGTGCCACCAGCCGGACAGGGGGTTTCGAGACCCAGTACTTC. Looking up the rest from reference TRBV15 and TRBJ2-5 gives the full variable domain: DAMVIQNPRYQVTQFGKPVTLSCSQTLNHNVMYWYQQKSSQAPKLLFHYYDKDFNNEADTPDNFQSRRPNTSFCFLDIRSPGLGDTAMYLCATSRTGGFETQYFGPGTRLLVL.

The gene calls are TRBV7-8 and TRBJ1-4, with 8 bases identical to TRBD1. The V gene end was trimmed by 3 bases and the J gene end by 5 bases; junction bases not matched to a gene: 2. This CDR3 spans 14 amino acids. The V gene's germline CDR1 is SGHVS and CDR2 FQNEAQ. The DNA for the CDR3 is TGTGCCAGCAGCTTGGGACAGGAAAATGAAAAACTGTTTTTT. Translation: CASSLGQENEKLFF.

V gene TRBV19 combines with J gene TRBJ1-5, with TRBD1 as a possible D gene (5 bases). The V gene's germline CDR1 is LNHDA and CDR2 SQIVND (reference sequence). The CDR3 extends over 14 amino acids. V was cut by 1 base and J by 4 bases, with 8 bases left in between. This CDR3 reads CASSIAGTNQPQHF. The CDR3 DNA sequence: TGTGCCAGTAGTATAGCGGGGACTAATCAGCCCCAGCATTTT.

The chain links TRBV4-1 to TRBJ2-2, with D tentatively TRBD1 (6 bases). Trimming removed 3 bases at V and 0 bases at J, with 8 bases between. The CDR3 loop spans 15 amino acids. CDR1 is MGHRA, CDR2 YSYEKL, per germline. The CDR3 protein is CASSQRQANTGELFF. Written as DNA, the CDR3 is TGCGCCAGCAGCCAGCGACAGGCGAACACCGGGGAGCTGTTTTTT.

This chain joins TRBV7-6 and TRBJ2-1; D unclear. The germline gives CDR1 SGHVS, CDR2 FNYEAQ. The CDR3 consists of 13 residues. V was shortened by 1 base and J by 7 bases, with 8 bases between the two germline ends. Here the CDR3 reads CASSLVTNNEQFF. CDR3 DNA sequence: TGTGCCAGCAGCTTAGTTACAAATAATGAGCAGTTCTTC.

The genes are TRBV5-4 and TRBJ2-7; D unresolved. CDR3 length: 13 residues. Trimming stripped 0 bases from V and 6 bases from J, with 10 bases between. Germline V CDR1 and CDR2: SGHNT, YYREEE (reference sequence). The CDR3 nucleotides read TGTGCCAGCAGCTTGGAGCGAGTCAGCGAGCAGTACTTC. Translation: CASSLERVSEQYF.

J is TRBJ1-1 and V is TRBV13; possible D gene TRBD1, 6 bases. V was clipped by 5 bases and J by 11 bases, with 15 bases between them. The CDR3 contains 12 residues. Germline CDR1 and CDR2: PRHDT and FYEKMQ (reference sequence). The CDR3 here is CASSPRDIEAFF. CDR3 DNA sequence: TGTGCCAGCAGCCCGAGGGACATTGAGGCTTTCTTT.

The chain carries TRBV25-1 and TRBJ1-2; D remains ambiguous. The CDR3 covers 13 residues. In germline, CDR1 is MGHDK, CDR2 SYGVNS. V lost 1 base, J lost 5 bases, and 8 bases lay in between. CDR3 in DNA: TGTGCCAGCAGTGAATCGCCGGGTTATGGCTACACCTTC. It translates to CASSESPGYGYTF.

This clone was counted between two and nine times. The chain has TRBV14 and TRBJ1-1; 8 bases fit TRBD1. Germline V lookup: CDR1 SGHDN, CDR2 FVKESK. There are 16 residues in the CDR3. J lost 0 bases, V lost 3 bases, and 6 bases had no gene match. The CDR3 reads CASSHRDRFLNTEAFF. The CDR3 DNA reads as TGTGCCAGCAGCCATAGGGACAGGTTCTTGAACACTGAAGCTTTCTTT. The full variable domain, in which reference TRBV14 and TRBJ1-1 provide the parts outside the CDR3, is EAGVTQFPSHSVIEKGQTVTLRCDPISGHDNLYWYRRVMGKEIKFLLHFVKESKQDESGMPNNRFLAERTGGTYSTLKVQPAELEDSGVYFCASSHRDRFLNTEAFFGQGTRLTVV.

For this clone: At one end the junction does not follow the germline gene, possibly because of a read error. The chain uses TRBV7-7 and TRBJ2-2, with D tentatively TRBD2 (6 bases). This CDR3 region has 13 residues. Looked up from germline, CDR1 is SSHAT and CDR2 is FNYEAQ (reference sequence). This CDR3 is CASSQEGTGELFF. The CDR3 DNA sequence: TGTGCTAGCAGCCAGGAGGGCACCGGGGAGCTGTTTTTT.

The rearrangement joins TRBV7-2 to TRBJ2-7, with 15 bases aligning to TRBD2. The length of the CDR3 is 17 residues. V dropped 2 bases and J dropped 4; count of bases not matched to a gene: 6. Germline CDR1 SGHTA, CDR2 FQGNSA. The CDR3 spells CASSLRTSGRASYEQYF. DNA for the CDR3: TGTGCCAGCAGCTTACGGACTAGCGGGAGGGCGTCATACGAGCAGTACTTC.